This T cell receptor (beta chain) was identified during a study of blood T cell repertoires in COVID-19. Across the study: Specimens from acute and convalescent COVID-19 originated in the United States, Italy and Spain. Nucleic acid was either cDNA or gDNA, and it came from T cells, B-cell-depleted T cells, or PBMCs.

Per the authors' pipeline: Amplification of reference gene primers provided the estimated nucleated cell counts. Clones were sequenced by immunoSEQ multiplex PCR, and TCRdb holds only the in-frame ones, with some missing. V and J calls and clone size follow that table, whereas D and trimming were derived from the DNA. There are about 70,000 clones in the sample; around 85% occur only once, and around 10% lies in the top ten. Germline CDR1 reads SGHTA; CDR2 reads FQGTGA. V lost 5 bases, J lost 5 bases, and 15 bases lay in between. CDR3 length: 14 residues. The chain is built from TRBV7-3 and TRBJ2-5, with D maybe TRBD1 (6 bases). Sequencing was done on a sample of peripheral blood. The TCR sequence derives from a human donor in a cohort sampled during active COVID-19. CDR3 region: CASSAQQGGETQYF. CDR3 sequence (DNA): TGTGCCAGCAGCGCCCAACAGGGTGGGGAGACCCAGTACTTC.